This is a list of T cell receptor beta chains from one sample in a study of CD8 T cells in ankylosing spondylitis. MiXCR was run by TCRdb on the 5' RACE reads, yielding one entry per CDR3 protein. The repertoire has fewer than 200,000 distinct CDR3 sequences, approximately 18% of them found once; the top ten carry more than 3.5%. Specimen: blood, either unsorted or a sorted T cell fraction (not recorded which). All receptors derive from a male donor between 5 and 29 years old with ankylosing spondylitis or in good health (not recorded which). Both conserved end residues are part of each CDR3. Fields, in order: D gene, J gene, V gene, clone size, CDR3 protein, CDR3 DNA. The D gene is left open where the match is weak. Rows give clone size only sometimes, using once, few, many, or a class for an expanded clone.

. | TRBJ1-1 | TRBV7-2 | many | CASSIQNTEAFF | TGTGCCAGCAGCATCCAGAACACTGAAGCTTTCTTT
. | TRBJ2-3 | TRBV3-1 | many | CASSQWFRDGTDTQYF | TGTGCCAGCAGCCAATGGTTCCGGGATGGGACAGATACGCAGTATTTT
. | TRBJ1-3 | TRBV29-1 | . | CSVVQGRGGSGNTIYF | TGCAGCGTTGTACAGGGAAGAGGTGGCTCTGGAAACACCATATATTTT
. | TRBJ2-1 | TRBV7-2 | many | CASSLALGSSYNEQFF | TGTGCCAGCAGCTTAGCACTGGGCTCCTCCTACAATGAGCAGTTCTTC
. | TRBJ2-7 | TRBV7-2 | many | CASSFRRGTSMYF | TGTGCCAGCAGCTTCCGCCGGGGCACGAGCATGTACTTC
. | TRBJ2-7 | TRBV6-2/TRBV6-3 | many | CASSPPGGRSYEQYF | TGTGCCAGCAGCCCCCCAGGAGGGCGCTCCTACGAGCAGTACTTC
TRBD2 | TRBJ2-1 | TRBV28 | many | CASAGGPIGQFF | TGTGCCAGCGCGGGAGGGCCGATCGGTCAGTTCTTC
. | TRBJ2-5 | TRBV29-1 | many | CSVSGAWETQYF | TGCAGCGTTTCAGGGGCTTGGGAGACCCAGTACTTC
. | TRBJ1-1 | TRBV29-1 | many | CSGRQGSGTEAFF | TGCAGCGGACGACAAGGGTCGGGCACTGAAGCTTTCTTT
. | TRBJ2-1 | TRBV18 | . | CASSPGTPGGDEQFF | TGTGCCAGCTCACCGGGGACTCCCGGAGGGGATGAGCAGTTCTTC
. | TRBJ1-5 | TRBV4-1 | . | CASSQVASNQPQHF | TGCGCCAGCAGCCAAGTAGCAAGCAATCAGCCCCAGCATTTT
. | TRBJ1-1 | TRBV12-3/TRBV12-4 | many | CASRRRAIEAFF | TGTGCCAGCAGGAGGCGGGCAATTGAAGCTTTCTTT
. | TRBJ2-2 | TRBV5-6 | many | CASIKAPGTGELFF | TGTGCCAGCATTAAGGCTCCGGGCACCGGGGAGCTGTTTTTT
. | TRBJ2-2 | TRBV30 | many | CAWSVWPGELFF | TGTGCCTGGAGTGTATGGCCCGGGGAGCTGTTTTTT
. | TRBJ1-1 | TRBV24-1 | many | CATSDSAGVRNTEAFF | TGTGCCACCAGCGACTCCGCGGGGGTTCGTAACACTGAAGCTTTCTTT